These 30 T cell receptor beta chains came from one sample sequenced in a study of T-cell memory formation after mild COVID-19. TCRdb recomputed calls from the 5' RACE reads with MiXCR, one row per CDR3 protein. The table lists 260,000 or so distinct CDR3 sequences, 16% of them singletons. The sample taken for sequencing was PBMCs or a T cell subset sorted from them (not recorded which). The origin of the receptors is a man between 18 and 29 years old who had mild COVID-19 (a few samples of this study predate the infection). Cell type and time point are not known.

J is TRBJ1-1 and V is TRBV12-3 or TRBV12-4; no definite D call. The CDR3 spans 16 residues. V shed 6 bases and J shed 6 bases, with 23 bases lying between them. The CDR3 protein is CASSLGKSELGSEAFF. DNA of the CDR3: TGTGCCAGCAGCCTGGGGAAATCGGAGTTGGGTTCTGAAGCTTTCTTT.

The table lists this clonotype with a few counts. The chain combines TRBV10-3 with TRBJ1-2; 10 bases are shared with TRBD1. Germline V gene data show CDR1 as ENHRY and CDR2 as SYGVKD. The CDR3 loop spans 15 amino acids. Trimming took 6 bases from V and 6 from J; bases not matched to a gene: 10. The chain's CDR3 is CAISGTGAGIDGYTF. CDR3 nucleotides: TGTGCCATCAGCGGGACAGGGGCGGGGATCGATGGCTACACCTTC.

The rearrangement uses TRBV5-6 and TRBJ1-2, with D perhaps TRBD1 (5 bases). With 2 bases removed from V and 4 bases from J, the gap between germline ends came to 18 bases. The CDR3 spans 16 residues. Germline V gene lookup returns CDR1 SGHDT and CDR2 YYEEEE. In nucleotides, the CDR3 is TGTGCCAGCAGCTTTGTCCCGACAGCGTCTACCTATGGCTACACCTTC. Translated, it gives CASSFVPTASTYGYTF.

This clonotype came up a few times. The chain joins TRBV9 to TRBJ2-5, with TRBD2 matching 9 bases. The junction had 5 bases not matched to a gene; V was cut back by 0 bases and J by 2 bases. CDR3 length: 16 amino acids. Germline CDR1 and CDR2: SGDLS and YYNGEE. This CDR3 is CASSVGASGVQETQYF. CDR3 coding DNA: TGTGCCAGCAGCGTAGGGGCTAGCGGGGTGCAAGAGACCCAGTACTTC.

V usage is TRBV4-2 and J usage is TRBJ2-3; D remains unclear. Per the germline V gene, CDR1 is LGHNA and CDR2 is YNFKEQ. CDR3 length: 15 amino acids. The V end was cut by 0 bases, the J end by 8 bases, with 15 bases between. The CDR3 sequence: CASSQETLPAGTQYF. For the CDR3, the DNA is TGTGCCAGCAGCCAAGAAACCCTGCCGGCTGGTACGCAGTATTTT.

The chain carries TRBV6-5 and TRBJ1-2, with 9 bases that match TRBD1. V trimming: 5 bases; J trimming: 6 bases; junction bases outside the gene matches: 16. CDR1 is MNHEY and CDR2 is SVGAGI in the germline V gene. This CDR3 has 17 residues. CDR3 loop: CASSPFVRTGGVHGYTF. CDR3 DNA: TGTGCCAGCAGTCCATTTGTGCGAACAGGGGGCGTTCATGGCTACACCTTC.

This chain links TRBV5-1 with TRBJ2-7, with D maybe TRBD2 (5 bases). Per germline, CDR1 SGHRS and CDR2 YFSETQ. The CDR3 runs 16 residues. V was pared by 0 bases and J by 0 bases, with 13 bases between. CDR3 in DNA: TGCGCCAGCAGCTTGGTTGAGGGAACCGGCTCCTACGAGCAGTACTTC. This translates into CASSLVEGTGSYEQYF.

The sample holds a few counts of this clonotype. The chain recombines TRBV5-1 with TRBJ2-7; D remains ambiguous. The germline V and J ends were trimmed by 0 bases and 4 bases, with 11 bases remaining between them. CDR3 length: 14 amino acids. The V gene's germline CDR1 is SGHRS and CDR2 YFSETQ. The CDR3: CASSLGGPEYEQYV. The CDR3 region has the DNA TGCGCCAGCAGCTTGGGAGGACCGGAGTACGAGCAGTACGTC.

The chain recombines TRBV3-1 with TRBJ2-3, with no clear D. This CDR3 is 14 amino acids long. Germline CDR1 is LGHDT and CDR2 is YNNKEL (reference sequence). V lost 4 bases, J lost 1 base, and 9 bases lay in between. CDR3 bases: TGTGCCAGCAGCCCCGGACCCGGCACAGATACGCAGTATTTT. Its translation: CASSPGPGTDTQYF.

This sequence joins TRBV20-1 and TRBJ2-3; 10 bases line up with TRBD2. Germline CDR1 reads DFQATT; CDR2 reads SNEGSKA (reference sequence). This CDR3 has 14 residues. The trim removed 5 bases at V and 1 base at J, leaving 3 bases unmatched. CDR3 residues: CSAGTSGGTDTQYF. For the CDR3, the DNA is TGCAGTGCTGGAACTAGCGGGGGCACAGATACGCAGTATTTT.

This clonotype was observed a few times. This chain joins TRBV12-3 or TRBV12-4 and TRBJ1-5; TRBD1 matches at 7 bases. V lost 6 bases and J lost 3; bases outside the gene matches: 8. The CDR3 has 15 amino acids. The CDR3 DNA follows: TGTGCCAGCAGCAGTATGACAGGGCCCAATCAGCCCCAGCATTTT. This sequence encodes CASSSMTGPNQPQHF.

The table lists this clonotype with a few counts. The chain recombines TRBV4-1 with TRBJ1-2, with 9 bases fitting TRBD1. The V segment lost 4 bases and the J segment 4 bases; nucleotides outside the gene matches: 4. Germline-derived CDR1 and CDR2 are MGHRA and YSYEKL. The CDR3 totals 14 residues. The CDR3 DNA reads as TGCGCCAGCAGCCCGGGGACAGGGAGCTATGGCTACACCTTC. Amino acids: CASSPGTGSYGYTF.

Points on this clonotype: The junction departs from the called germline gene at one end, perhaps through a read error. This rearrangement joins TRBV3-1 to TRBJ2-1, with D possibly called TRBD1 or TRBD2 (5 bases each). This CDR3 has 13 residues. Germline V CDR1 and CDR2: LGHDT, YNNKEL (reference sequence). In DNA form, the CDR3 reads TGTGCCAGCAGCCAGCATGACCTGGGGGAGCAGCTCTTC. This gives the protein CASSQHDLGEQLF.

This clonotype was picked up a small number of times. The CDR3 is CAISHSLIEQFF. As DNA, the CDR3 is TGTGCCATCAGTCACAGCCTAATAGAGCAGTTCTTC. The chain couples TRBV10-3 to TRBJ2-1; unclear D gene. This CDR3 spans 12 amino acids. With 5 bases removed from V and 10 bases from J, the gap between germline ends came to 12 bases. Germline V gives CDR1 ENHRY, CDR2 SYGVKD.

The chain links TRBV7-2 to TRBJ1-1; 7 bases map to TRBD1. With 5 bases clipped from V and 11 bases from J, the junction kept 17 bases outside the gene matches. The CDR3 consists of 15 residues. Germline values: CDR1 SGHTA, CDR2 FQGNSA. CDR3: CASSHVQGRGNGAFF. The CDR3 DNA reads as TGTGCCAGCAGCCACGTACAGGGCAGGGGGAATGGGGCTTTCTTT.

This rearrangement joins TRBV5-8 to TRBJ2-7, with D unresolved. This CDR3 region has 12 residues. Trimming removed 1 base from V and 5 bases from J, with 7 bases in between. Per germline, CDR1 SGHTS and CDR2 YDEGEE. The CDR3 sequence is CASSLYGHEQYV. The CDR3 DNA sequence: TGTGCCAGCAGCTTGTACGGGCACGAGCAGTACGTC.

CDR3 residues: CASSFPGQGNPSLSGANVLTF. Written as DNA, the CDR3 is TGCGCCAGCAGCTTTCCGGGACAGGGTAACCCCTCCCTCTCTGGGGCCAACGTCCTGACTTTC. V gene TRBV5-1 combines with J gene TRBJ2-6; 9 positions match TRBD1. This CDR3 comprises 21 residues. Germline loops: CDR1 SGHRS, CDR2 YFSETQ. Trimming at V came to 2 bases and at J to 0 bases, leaving 15 bases not matched to a gene.

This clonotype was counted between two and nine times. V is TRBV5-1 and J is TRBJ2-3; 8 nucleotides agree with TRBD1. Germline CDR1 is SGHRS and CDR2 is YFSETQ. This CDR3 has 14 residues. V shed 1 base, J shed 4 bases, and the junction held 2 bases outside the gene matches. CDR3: CASSLQGAADTQYF. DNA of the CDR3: TGCGCCAGCAGCTTGCAGGGGGCGGCAGATACGCAGTATTTT.

The chain's CDR3 is CASSSPQGARETQYF. The CDR3 DNA is TGTGCCAGCAGCTCGCCACAGGGGGCAAGGGAGACCCAGTACTTC. The V gene is TRBV7-9, the J gene TRBJ2-5; TRBD1 matches 9 bases. The CDR3 runs to 15 residues. Germline CDR1 reads SEHNR; CDR2 reads FQNEAQ (reference sequence). V trimming: 4 bases; J trimming: 5 bases; junction bases outside the gene matches: 8.

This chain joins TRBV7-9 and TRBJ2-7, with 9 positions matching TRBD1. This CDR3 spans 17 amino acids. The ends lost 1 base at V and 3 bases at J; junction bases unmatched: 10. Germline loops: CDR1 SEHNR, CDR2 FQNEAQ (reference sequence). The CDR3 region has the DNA TGTGCCAGCAGCTTAGTCCCCTTCCGGACAGGGGACTACGAGCAGTACTTC. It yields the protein CASSLVPFRTGDYEQYF. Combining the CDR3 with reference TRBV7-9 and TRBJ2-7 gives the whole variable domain DTGVSQNPRHKITKRGQNVTFRCDPISEHNRLYWYRQTLGQGPEFLTYFQNEAQLEKSRLLSDRFSAERPKGSFSTLEIQRTEQGDSAMYLCASSLVPFRTGDYEQYFGPGTRLTVT.

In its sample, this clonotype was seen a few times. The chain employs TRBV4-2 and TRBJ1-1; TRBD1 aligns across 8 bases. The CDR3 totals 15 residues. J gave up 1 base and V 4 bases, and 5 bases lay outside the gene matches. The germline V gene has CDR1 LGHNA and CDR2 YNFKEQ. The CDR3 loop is CASSPWTGTNTEAFF. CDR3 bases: TGTGCCAGCAGCCCGTGGACAGGGACGAACACTGAAGCTTTCTTT.

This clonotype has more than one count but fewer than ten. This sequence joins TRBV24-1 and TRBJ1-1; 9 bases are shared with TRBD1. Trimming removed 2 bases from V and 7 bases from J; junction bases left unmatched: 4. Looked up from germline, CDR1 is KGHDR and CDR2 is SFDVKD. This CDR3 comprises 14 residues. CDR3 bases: TGTGCCACCAGTGATTCACAGGGGGCGGATGAAGCTTTCTTT. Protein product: CATSDSQGADEAFF.

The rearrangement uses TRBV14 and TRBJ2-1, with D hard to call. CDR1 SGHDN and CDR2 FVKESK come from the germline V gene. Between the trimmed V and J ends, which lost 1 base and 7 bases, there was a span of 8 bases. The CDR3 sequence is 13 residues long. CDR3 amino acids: CASSQGGKNEQFF. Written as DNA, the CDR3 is TGTGCCAGCAGCCAAGGGGGTAAGAATGAGCAGTTCTTC.

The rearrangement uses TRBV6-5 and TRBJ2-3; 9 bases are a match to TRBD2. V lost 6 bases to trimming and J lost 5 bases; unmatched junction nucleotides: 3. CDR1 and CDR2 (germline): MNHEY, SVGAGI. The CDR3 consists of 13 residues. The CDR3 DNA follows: TGTGCCAGCAGGGGGACTAGCTTAGATACGCAGTATTTT. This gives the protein CASRGTSLDTQYF.

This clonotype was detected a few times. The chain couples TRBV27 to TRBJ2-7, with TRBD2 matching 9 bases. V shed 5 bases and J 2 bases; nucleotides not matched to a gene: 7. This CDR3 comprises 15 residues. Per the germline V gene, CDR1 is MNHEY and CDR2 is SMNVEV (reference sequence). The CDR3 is CASSPAGGAPYEQYF. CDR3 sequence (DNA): TGTGCCAGCAGTCCCGCGGGGGGGGCTCCCTACGAGCAGTACTTC.

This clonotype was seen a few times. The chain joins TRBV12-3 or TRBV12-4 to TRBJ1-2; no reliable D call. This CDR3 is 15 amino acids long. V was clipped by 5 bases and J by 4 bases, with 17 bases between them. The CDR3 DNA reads TGTGCCAGCAGTCAAACACGCTTGGATGGCTATGGCTACACCTTC. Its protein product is CASSQTRLDGYGYTF.

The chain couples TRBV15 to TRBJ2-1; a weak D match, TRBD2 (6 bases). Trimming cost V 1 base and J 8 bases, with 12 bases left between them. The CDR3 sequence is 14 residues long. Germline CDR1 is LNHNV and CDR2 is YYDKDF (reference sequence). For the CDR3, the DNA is TGTGCCACCAGCAGAGTTAGCGGCGGGGATGAGCAGTTCTTC. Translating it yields CATSRVSGGDEQFF. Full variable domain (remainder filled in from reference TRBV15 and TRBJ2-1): DAMVIQNPRYQVTQFGKPVTLSCSQTLNHNVMYWYQQKSSQAPKLLFHYYDKDFNNEADTPDNFQSRRPNTSFCFLDIRSPGLGDTAMYLCATSRVSGGDEQFFGPGTRLTVL.

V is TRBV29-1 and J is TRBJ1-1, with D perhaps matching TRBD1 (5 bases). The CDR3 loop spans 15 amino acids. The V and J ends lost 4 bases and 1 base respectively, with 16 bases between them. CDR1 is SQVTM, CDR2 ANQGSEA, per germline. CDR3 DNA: TGCAGCGTTGTTGGGGCTGCCTCAGGGAACACTGAAGCTTTCTTT. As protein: CSVVGAASGNTEAFF.

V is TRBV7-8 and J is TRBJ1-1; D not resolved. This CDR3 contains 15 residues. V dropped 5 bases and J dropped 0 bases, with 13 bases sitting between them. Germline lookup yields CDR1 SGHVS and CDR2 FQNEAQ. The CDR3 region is CASSPYLLMNTEAFF. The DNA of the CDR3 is TGTGCCAGCAGCCCATACCTTCTGATGAACACTGAAGCTTTCTTT.

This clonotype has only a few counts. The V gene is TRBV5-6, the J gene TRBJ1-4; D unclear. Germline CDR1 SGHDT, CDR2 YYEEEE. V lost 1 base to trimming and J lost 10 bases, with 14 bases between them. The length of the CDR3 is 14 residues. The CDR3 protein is CASSLQSSVAKLFF. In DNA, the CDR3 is TGTGCCAGCAGCTTGCAGAGTTCCGTGGCAAAACTGTTTTTT.